A selection of T cell receptor beta chains follows, all from one sample in a study of cytomegalovirus exposure and HLA in healthy donors. Here immunoSEQ multiplex PCR was the method, and the copy in TCRdb shows in-frame clones only, minus some. The repertoire has more than 90,000 clones, approximately 71% of them found once; the top ten carry 2.5% to 3%. Material for sequencing was PBMCs. These receptors all stem from a man aged 45-60 years in good health and CMV-seronegative. The CDR3 runs from the conserved cysteine through the conserved F or W. The order of the fields is CDR3 DNA, CDR3 protein, V gene, clone size, J gene, D gene, CDR3 length. D genes are given only for firm matches. Part of the rows lack a size; the others show once, few, many or a class for expanded clones.

DNA: TGCGCCAGCAGCCAAGAGGAGAGGGCAGGTACCGGGGAGCTGTTTTTT
CDR3: CASSQEERAGTGELFF
V: TRBV4-3
size: .
J: TRBJ2-2
D: .
length: 16

DNA: TGTGCCAGCAGTTTATATACTAGCGGAGGGGGGCAGGGTGAGCAGTTCTTC
CDR3: CASSLYTSGGGQGEQFF
V: TRBV28
size: .
J: TRBJ2-1
D: TRBD2
length: 17

DNA: TGTGCCAGTAGTATTTTAAGCCGAAATCAGCCCCAGCATTTT
CDR3: CASSILSRNQPQHF
V: TRBV19
size: .
J: TRBJ1-5
D: .
length: 14

DNA: TGTGCCAGCAGCTTCGTAGGACAGAGCTCCTATAATTCACCCCTCCACTTT
CDR3: CASSFVGQSSYNSPLHF
V: TRBV7-2
size: .
J: TRBJ1-6
D: .
length: 17

DNA: TGTGCCAGCACTATACAGGGGGGATTGAACACTGAAGCTTTCTTT
CDR3: CASTIQGGLNTEAFF
V: TRBV2
size: many
J: TRBJ1-1
D: TRBD1
length: 15

DNA: TGTGCCAGCAGCCAGGAACCGGGACAGGCAGATTCACCCCTCCACTTT
CDR3: CASSQEPGQADSPLHF
V: TRBV4-2
size: .
J: TRBJ1-6
D: TRBD1
length: 16

DNA: TGTGCCAGCAGCCCCGCCCTTGCCGGGACAGGGGGCAATGGCTACACCTTC
CDR3: CASSPALAGTGGNGYTF
V: TRBV11-2
size: .
J: TRBJ1-2
D: TRBD1
length: 17

DNA: TGCGCCAGCAGCCAAGTTAGAATAAACACCGGGGAGCTGTTTTTT
CDR3: CASSQVRINTGELFF
V: TRBV4-3
size: .
J: TRBJ2-2
D: .
length: 15

DNA: TGTGCCAGCAGGAGGGACAGCTACGAGCAGTACTTC
CDR3: CASRRDSYEQYF
V: TRBV2
size: .
J: TRBJ2-7
D: TRBD1
length: 12

DNA: TGTGCCAGCAGCGTAGAGGGGCGAACTAGCGGGAGTCTGGTAGATACGCAGTATTTT
CDR3: CASSVEGRTSGSLVDTQYF
V: TRBV9
size: .
J: TRBJ2-3
D: TRBD2
length: 19

DNA: TGTGCCAGCAGTCCCCCAGGGTTTCAGTACAATGAGCAGTTCTTC
CDR3: CASSPPGFQYNEQFF
V: TRBV27
size: .
J: TRBJ2-1
D: .
length: 15

DNA: TGTGCCAGCAGCCCGGGGACTTCAGCAAGCATGCAGTATTTT
CDR3: CASSPGTSASMQYF
V: TRBV11-2
size: once
J: TRBJ2-3
D: .
length: 14

DNA: TGTGCCAGCAGTTTAACGGAGGCCTACGAGCAGTACTTC
CDR3: CASSLTEAYEQYF
V: TRBV28
size: .
J: TRBJ2-7
D: .
length: 13

DNA: TGTGCCAGCAGCGTAGGACAGTTGGGGGCTAATTCACCCCTCCACTTT
CDR3: CASSVGQLGANSPLHF
V: TRBV9
size: once
J: TRBJ1-6
D: .
length: 16

DNA: TGTGCCAGCAGCTGGACTCTAGCGGGGGGGCGTGATGAGCAGTTCTTC
CDR3: CASSWTLAGGRDEQFF
V: TRBV5-4
size: .
J: TRBJ2-1
D: TRBD2
length: 16

DNA: TGTGCCAGCTCACCACCGTCCCAGAGGGAAGCTTTCTTT
CDR3: CASSPPSQREAFF
V: TRBV18
size: .
J: TRBJ1-1
D: .
length: 13

DNA: TGTGCCAGCAGCGGGACTAGCGGGAGTGGCAATGAGCAGTTCTTC
CDR3: CASSGTSGSGNEQFF
V: TRBV2
size: .
J: TRBJ2-1
D: TRBD2
length: 15

DNA: TGTGCCAGCAGTCGACTAACCCATCAAGAGACCCAGTACTTC
CDR3: CASSRLTHQETQYF
V: TRBV2
size: once
J: TRBJ2-5
D: .
length: 14